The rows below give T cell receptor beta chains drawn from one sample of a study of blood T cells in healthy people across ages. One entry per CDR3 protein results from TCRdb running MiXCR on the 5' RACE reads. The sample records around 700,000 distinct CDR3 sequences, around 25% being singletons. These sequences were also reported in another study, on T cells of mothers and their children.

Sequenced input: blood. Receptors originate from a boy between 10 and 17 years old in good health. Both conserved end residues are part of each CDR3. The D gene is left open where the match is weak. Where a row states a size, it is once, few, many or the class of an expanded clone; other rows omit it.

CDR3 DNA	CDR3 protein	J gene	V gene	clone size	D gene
TGTGCCAGCAGCTTAGCCGCTAATTCCGGTCAGAACACTGAAGCTTTCTTT	CASSLAANSGQNTEAFF	TRBJ1-1	TRBV7-9	-	-
TGTGCCAGCAGTCCTCGGGACGGTTACCAAGAGACCCAGTACTTC	CASSPRDGYQETQYF	TRBJ2-5	TRBV27	-	-
TGTGCCAGCTTATTTAGGGGGACTGAAGCTTTCTTT	CASLFRGTEAFF	TRBJ1-1	TRBV12-3/TRBV12-4	few	-
TGTGCCAGCAGCTTTCTAGCGGGAGGTAATGAGCAGTTCTTC	CASSFLAGGNEQFF	TRBJ2-1	TRBV5-6	many	TRBD2
TGTGCCAGTAGTATACGACGGACAGCTTCCCAAGAGACCCAGTACTTC	CASSIRRTASQETQYF	TRBJ2-5	TRBV19	-	-
TGTGCCAGTACGCAGGGGGCAGGGCAGCCCCAGCATTTT	CASTQGAGQPQHF	TRBJ1-5	TRBV28	few	TRBD1
TGTGCCAGCACCCCGGGGGATGATACGCAGTATTTT	CASTPGDDTQYF	TRBJ2-3	TRBV12-3/TRBV12-4	few	-
TGTGCCAGCTCACCCGCGACAGGCAATGAGCAGTTCTTC	CASSPATGNEQFF	TRBJ2-1	TRBV18	-	-
TGTGCCAGCAGCTTAGTAGTTTCGAGGTCGACCCAGTACTTC	CASSLVVSRSTQYF	TRBJ2-5	TRBV11-2	few	-
TGTGCCAGCAGCCCGGACCGGGGCTCTGTTGGCTACACCTTC	CASSPDRGSVGYTF	TRBJ1-2	TRBV7-2	-	-
TGTGCCAGCCAGGGGACACATGCCGAAAAACTGTTTTTT	CASQGTHAEKLFF	TRBJ1-4	TRBV7-9	-	-
TGTGCCAGCAGCTTACTGGGCAGGCGTTATGGCTACACCTTC	CASSLLGRRYGYTF	TRBJ1-2	TRBV7-2	-	-
TGTGCCAGCAGTGGAACTCCGAAAAGGGGACAGAACTATGGCTACACCTTC	CASSGTPKRGQNYGYTF	TRBJ1-2	TRBV25-1	-	TRBD1
TGTGCCAGCAGCTCCTTGGCTCGGCCCTACAATGAGCAGTTCTTC	CASSSLARPYNEQFF	TRBJ2-1	TRBV7-3	-	-
TGCGCCAGCAGCCAATACGGCGGCTACGAGCAGTACTTC	CASSQYGGYEQYF	TRBJ2-7	TRBV4-3	-	-
TGCGCCAGCGATGTTAGCGGGGCCTCCTACAATGAGCAGTTCTTC	CASDVSGASYNEQFF	TRBJ2-1	TRBV5-1	-	TRBD2
TGCGCCAGCAGCCAGAGCCCCGGGACCCCCTACGAGCAGTACTTC	CASSQSPGTPYEQYF	TRBJ2-7	TRBV4-3	-	-
TGTGCCAGCAGCTTAGCCATGGACGTCTTCTATGGCTACACCTTC	CASSLAMDVFYGYTF	TRBJ1-2	TRBV7-9	-	-
TGTGCCAGCAGACGACCGGGACAGGGGGAAGAGACCCAGTACTTC	CASRRPGQGEETQYF	TRBJ2-5	TRBV6-6	few	TRBD1
TGTGCCAGCAGTGGCGTAGCGGGAGGAGCTTACAATGAGCAGTTCTTC	CASSGVAGGAYNEQFF	TRBJ2-1	TRBV2	few	TRBD2
TGTGCCAGCAGCCCCAGCAGAGAAATAGCCAAAAACATTCAGTACTTC	CASSPSREIAKNIQYF	TRBJ2-4	TRBV28	few	-
TGTGCCAGCAGTTTATCTAGCGGGGGGTTGTACGAGCAGTACTTC	CASSLSSGGLYEQYF	TRBJ2-7	TRBV27	-	TRBD2
TGTGCCAGCAGTTACCCTGAAGGAGGAGGCTATGGCTACACCTTC	CASSYPEGGGYGYTF	TRBJ1-2	TRBV6-2/TRBV6-3	few	-
TGCGCCAGCAGCTTGGAAGGGACTAGCCGTTGGACCCAGTACTTC	CASSLEGTSRWTQYF	TRBJ2-5	TRBV5-1	few	TRBD2
TGCAGTGCTAGAGCCCTTAGCGGGCCCCTTTACGAGCAGTACTTC	CSARALSGPLYEQYF	TRBJ2-7	TRBV20-1	-	TRBD2
TGCGCCAGCAGCCAAGATCGCGGGTACACAGGTACGCAGTATTTT	CASSQDRGYTGTQYF	TRBJ2-3	TRBV4-3	few	-
TGCAGTGCTAGGACCCTCGGGACCCAGTACTTC	CSARTLGTQYF	TRBJ2-5	TRBV20-1	-	-
TGTGCCAGCAGTGCATTTACAGGGTCGGGAGAGACCCAGTACTTC	CASSAFTGSGETQYF	TRBJ2-5	TRBV27	-	-
TGTGCCAGCAGTCCAGGGGAGGCGTACCAAGAGACCCAGTACTTC	CASSPGEAYQETQYF	TRBJ2-5	TRBV6-5	few	-
TGTGCCAGCAGGGTTATTGAGCAGTTCTTC	CASRVIEQFF	TRBJ2-1	TRBV2	-	-
TGCAGTGCTAGAGTACCTAGGGGGCCGGTTTTTGAGCAGTTCTTC	CSARVPRGPVFEQFF	TRBJ2-1	TRBV20-1	-	TRBD1
TGTGCCAGCAGCCGGGGACAGGGGGCCGCTGTAGATTTCTTT	CASSRGQGAAVDFF	TRBJ1-1	TRBV6-2/TRBV6-3	few	TRBD1
TGTGCCAGCAGCCGCCTGTCCGGGGCACCTGAAGCTTTCTTT	CASSRLSGAPEAFF	TRBJ1-1	TRBV12-3/TRBV12-4	few	-
TGTGCCAGCAGCTCGGACAGGGGGCGCACAGGGTACAATGAGCAGTTCTTC	CASSSDRGRTGYNEQFF	TRBJ2-1	TRBV7-6	-	TRBD1
TGTGCCAGCTCACCAGCGGCTAACCAAGAGACCCAGTACTTC	CASSPAANQETQYF	TRBJ2-5	TRBV18	-	-
TGCAGTGCTCCCCCGGGACTAGCGGAGTACAATGAGCAGTTCTTC	CSAPPGLAEYNEQFF	TRBJ2-1	TRBV20-1	-	TRBD2
TGTGCCAGCAGTTCCCCGGGGGCCTATGGCTACGCCTTC	CASSSPGAYGYAF	TRBJ1-2	TRBV12-3/TRBV12-4	few	-
TGTGCCAGCAGCTTAGCACGACAGGGAGGGACCTACGAGCAGTACTTC	CASSLARQGGTYEQYF	TRBJ2-7	TRBV7-9	once	-
TGTGCCAGCAGCAAGACAGCAGAAGCTTTCTTT	CASSKTAEAFF	TRBJ1-1	TRBV25-1	few	-
TGTGCCAGCAGTACCCCTCGGTACTTC	CASSTPRYF	TRBJ2-1	TRBV6-2/TRBV6-3	few	-
TGTGCCAGTAGTATACGGGGGGCCTACAATGAGCAGTTCTTC	CASSIRGAYNEQFF	TRBJ2-1	TRBV19	-	TRBD2
TGTGCCAGCAGCCAACGTCGGACGACCTCCTACGAGCAGTACTTC	CASSQRRTTSYEQYF	TRBJ2-7	TRBV3-1	few	-
TGCAGTGCTAGAGATCCGGGGCGGAACGAGCAGTACTTC	CSARDPGRNEQYF	TRBJ2-7	TRBV20-1	-	-
TGTGCCAGCAGCTTTACAGGTAGAACTGAAGCTTTCTTT	CASSFTGRTEAFF	TRBJ1-1	TRBV7-9	few	-
TGTGCCAGCAGCTTAGAGACTAGCGGCTCCTACAATGAGCAGTTCTTC	CASSLETSGSYNEQFF	TRBJ2-1	TRBV11-2	-	TRBD2
TGCAGTGCTAGAGTCCTTTGGAGAGAGACCCAGTACTTC	CSARVLWRETQYF	TRBJ2-5	TRBV20-1	few	-
TGCAGCGTTGAAGGTGGTCTCTCTGGGGCCAACGTCCTGACTTTC	CSVEGGLSGANVLTF	TRBJ2-6	TRBV29-1	-	-
TGCGCCAGCAAAAGGTGGCAGGGGCTGAGCTCCTACAATGAGCAGTTCTTC	CASKRWQGLSSYNEQFF	TRBJ2-1	TRBV28	-	-